This T cell receptor (beta chain) was recorded in a study of blood T cell repertoires in COVID-19 (dated by TCRdb to 2018 to 2020). For context, the study as a whole: The collaborator samples originated in the United States, Italy and Spain and spanned the acute and convalescent phases of COVID-19. The repertoires were released in a freely available public database meant as a resource for research on the immune response to SARS-CoV-2. The material from the prospective study consisted of cDNA or gDNA derived from T cells, B-cell-depleted T cells, or PBMCs. Nearly every sample came with metadata listing a de-identified subject ID, COVID-19 status, age in years and sex. Samples were obtained from the ongoing ImmuneRACE study (first 160 participants) and from some 1,300 subjects provided by 6 global collaborators. Deeply sampled blood TCRbeta repertoires from subjects exposed to, actively infected with, or recovered from COVID-19 were included in the dataset. Where HLA class I and class II types were available, the types were taken from metadata supplied by the sample provider, not from assay-based typing.

In the case of this clone: The antigen it binds to is not known. Base qualities were left out, and no much larger clone turns up one base away.

In the prospective study, participants were about 18 to 95 years old, resided in under 30 geographic areas of the United States, and were enrolled through a virtual design. In the prospective study, participants were assigned to cohorts based on the clinical history participants reported in a screening survey and a study questionnaire. ImmuneRACE Cohort 3 recovered participants were defined by two consecutive negative NP/OP PCR tests, healthcare professional clearance, or symptom resolution. In the prospective study, mobile phlebotomists collected whole blood, serum and a nasopharyngeal or oropharyngeal swab from each participant. Prospective study participants could optionally give additional blood draws and questionnaires over an approximately two-month period. Before DNA extraction, blood samples from the prospective study were shipped at room temperature or frozen. General study outcomes and caveats: The amount of clinical and demographic metadata varied by source and participant and was provided uncurated.

The germline V gene (reference sequence) provides CDR1 DFQATT and CDR2 SNEGSKA. The CDR3 measures 15 amino acids from cysteine to phenylalanine. CDR3 DNA is the only sequence kept; it has 45 bases, read in frame from the first base. V gives up 3 bases and J gives up 1 base, and the segment between their germline ends measures 14 bases. TCRbeta CDR3 regions were amplified from genomic DNA by means of the immunoSEQ Assay, a bias-controlled multiplex PCR. Processing in the source paper ran as follows. The number of nucleated cells in each sample was estimated by amplification of reference gene primers within the assay. Sequence reads were collapsed and filtered to measure the absolute abundance of every unique TCRbeta CDR3 rearrangement. For each sample, productive Simpson clonality was calculated as the square root of Simpson's diversity index across productive rearrangements. TCRdb's version of the immuneACCESS table is confined to in-frame rearrangements and falls short of the full clone set. An unresolved V gene accounts for under half of the shortfall where checked; the remainder is of unknown origin. V and J calls and clone size are those listed in that table; D and trimming were worked out from the DNA. This sample has about 300,000 clones in its table, and nearly 90% of those were observed once. The ten largest clones take up under 6.5% of the sample.

The chain couples TRBV20-1 to TRBJ2-3; TRBD1 is perhaps the D gene, given 6 matching bases. The sample comprised PBMCs or T cells enriched from blood (not recorded which). The TCR comes from a woman under 40 who had recovered from COVID-19. The DNA is as follows: TGCAGTGCTAGTACCTCGGCAGGGGGCACAGATACGCAGTATTTT. Its protein is CSASTSAGGTDTQYF.